This T cell receptor beta chain was sequenced for a study of CD8 T cells in Susac syndrome. Looked up from germline, CDR1 is SQVTM and CDR2 is ANQGSEA. The length of the CDR3 is 15 residues. Reverse transcription of 0.5 to 1 ug RNA used random hexamers. By means of immunoSEQ multiplex PCR, TCR beta CDR3 spanning 54 Vbeta and 13 Jbeta underwent amplification. TCRdb reprocessed the immunoSEQ multiplex PCR reads via MiXCR and lists one record per CDR3 protein. The data show about 130,000 distinct CDR3 sequences, just under 95% seen once. In the case of this clonotype: The antigen is undetermined. A read error may produce the germline difference seen at one junction end.

The study's findings and limits: An acknowledgment was made by the study that its TCR sequencing and HLA analysis involved relatively few individuals.

Sequencing of TCR beta was undertaken in CD8+ and CD4+ T cells derived from blood. TEMRA cells were FACS-enriched, while CD8+ and CD4+ T cells were negatively isolated. V usage is TRBV29-1 and J usage is TRBJ2-1; no reliable D call. The TCR sequence derives from a human donor in good health. Sequenced input: CD4+ T cells from PBMCs. DNA for the CDR3: TGCAGCGTCGAAGCCTTATACGATCCCTACAATGAGCAGTTCTTC. Protein: CSVEALYDPYNEQFF.